This T cell receptor (beta chain) originates from a study of a mutant IDH1 vaccine in newly diagnosed glioma. Study-wide context: It was radiotherapy, temozolomide, or both that patients received previously, with most receiving both. Findings of the study overall: Altogether, 93.3% of patients exhibited vaccine-induced immune responses. No link was apparently found between pseudoprogression and changes in top peripheral T cell clonotypes.

Documented time point: week 5, during vaccination. A single vaccine dose contained 300 ug of mutant IDH1 20-mer peptide, and topical imiquimod was used with it. Donors harbored newly found WHO grade 3 or 4 IDH1-mutant, ATRX-lost astrocytomas. To note about this clone: The antigen remains undetermined. Distinct nucleotide sequences in the sample also encode this CDR3.

Here immunoSEQ multiplex PCR was the method, and the copy in TCRdb shows in-frame clones only, minus some. The sample includes 35,000 to 45,000 clones, 90% to 95% seen only once; the top ten take roughly 2.6%. This CDR3 has 13 amino acids. V was clipped by 3 bases and J by 0 bases, with 4 bases between them. The germline V gene encodes CDR1 MNHEY and CDR2 SMNVEV (reference sequence). Sequencing used PBMCs, obtained from a glioma patient whose treatment included an IDH1 peptide vaccine. The chain uses TRBV27 and TRBJ2-3; D is unclear. This receptor was obtained from a man in his fifties or sixties with glioma. The CDR3 coding sequence is TGTGCCAGCAGTTTTGATAGCACAGATACGCAGTATTTT. It translates to CASSFDSTDTQYF.